The text below deals with one T cell receptor beta chain. Sequenced by immunoSEQ multiplex PCR; TCRdb stores in-frame clones only, minus some. Found here are under 85,000 clones, 85% to 95% of them singletons; the top ten hold over 0.7%. These data come from a study of PD-L1 blockade in urothelial cancer. Study context: Patients with male sex and bladder-origin urothelial cancer accounted for about 85% of the roughly 29 enrolled. Analysis of blood occurred 3 weeks (second dose) and 6 weeks after treatment start.

Looked up from germline, CDR1 is SGHDN and CDR2 is FVKESK. V lost 3 bases to trimming and J lost 8 bases; unmatched junction nucleotides: 9. The CDR3 consists of 14 residues. The time point: peripheral blood 6 weeks after treatment start. The sample consisted of PBMCs, taken around atezolizumab (anti-PD-L1) treatment. The gene calls are TRBV14 and TRBJ1-2; 7 bases agree with TRBD1. This sequence originates from a woman of 80 years or more with urothelial cancer. CDR3 residues: CASSQMSLTGGYTF. The CDR3 nucleotides are TGTGCCAGCAGCCAGATGAGCTTGACAGGGGGCTACACCTTC.